What follows describes a single T cell receptor beta chain. Its antigen remains unknown. The data stem from a study of neoadjuvant anti-PD-1 for oral cavity cancer. The V gene's germline CDR1 is MGHRA and CDR2 YSYEKL. Trimming at V came to 4 bases and at J to 7 bases, leaving 2 bases not matched to a gene. The CDR3 runs 14 residues. Measured with immunoSEQ multiplex PCR; TCRdb has only the in-frame clones, and not every one. This table holds over 60,000 clones, approximately 87% found once. Time point denoted: after neoadjuvant nivolumab, at surgical resection. Patients were newly diagnosed with stage II-IVA oral cavity squamous cell carcinoma without prior systemic or radiation treatment. Cohort: HPV-negative, locally advanced oral cavity squamous cell carcinoma patients. Whole-study results and caveats: After neoadjuvant nivolumab, PBMC T cell clonality was significantly higher in non-responders than responders.

The chain employs TRBV4-1 and TRBJ2-2, with 11 bases fitting TRBD2. The sample consisted of PBMCs, taken after nivolumab (anti-PD-1) treatment. This clonotype was obtained from a person aged 35-79 years with oral cavity squamous cell carcinoma. The CDR3 loop is CASSPTSGDGELFF. In DNA form, the CDR3 reads TGCGCCAGCAGCCCGACTAGCGGGGACGGGGAGCTGTTTTTT.